These 9 T cell receptor beta chains share one sample of origin, sequenced in a study of blood T cell repertoires in COVID-19. Here immunoSEQ multiplex PCR was the method, and the copy in TCRdb shows in-frame clones only, minus some. The table has about 50,000 clones, approximately 85% seen once. Material for sequencing was peripheral blood. The receptors were sampled from a human donor in a cohort sampled during active COVID-19. The donor label of this sample is uncertain.

This sequence joins TRBV25-1 and TRBJ1-1; the D is unclear. Germline V CDR1 and CDR2: MGHDK, SYGVNS. The CDR3 runs to 11 residues. V was shortened by 7 bases and J by 5 bases, with 8 bases between the two germline ends. The CDR3 spells CASKRGTEAFF. The CDR3 DNA reads as TGTGCCAGCAAGCGTGGGACTGAAGCTTTCTTT.

The gene calls are TRBV7-8 and TRBJ2-2, with TRBD2 as a possible D gene (5 bases). The CDR3 runs to 15 residues. Germline V gene data show CDR1 as SGHVS and CDR2 as FQNEAQ. Trimming removed 2 bases from V and 1 base from J, with 8 bases in between. CDR3 protein: CASSLSGGNTGELFF. In DNA form, the CDR3 reads TGTGCCAGCAGCTTATCCGGAGGGAACACCGGGGAGCTGTTTTTT.

This clone turned up a few times. The chain employs TRBV6-5 and TRBJ2-5, with TRBD1 identical over 11 bases. V was pared by 4 bases and J by 4 bases, with 2 bases of the junction left unmatched. This CDR3 comprises 14 residues. Germline CDR1 and CDR2: MNHEY and SVGAGI. CDR3 in DNA: TGTGCCAGCAGTTCCGGGACAGGGGGAGAGACCCAGTACTTC. It yields the protein CASSSGTGGETQYF.

This chain links TRBV5-1 with TRBJ1-1; 10 bases agree with TRBD1. Per germline, CDR1 SGHRS and CDR2 YFSETQ. The CDR3 totals 14 residues. After removal of 4 bases from V and 5 bases from J, the junction contained 5 bases not matched to a gene. Here the CDR3 DNA reads TGCGCCAGCAGCGCCGGGACAGGGGAAACTGAAGCTTTCTTT. This translates into CASSAGTGETEAFF.

The V gene is TRBV9, the J gene TRBJ1-4; TRBD1 agrees at 7 bases. J gave up 5 bases and V 3 bases, and 1 base lay outside the gene matches. The CDR3 loop spans 13 amino acids. Germline assignment: CDR1 SGDLS and CDR2 YYNGEE. CDR3 nucleotide sequence: TGTGCCAGCAGCGAACAGGGGAATGAAAAACTGTTTTTT. It translates to CASSEQGNEKLFF.

J is TRBJ2-7 and V is TRBV19; maybe TRBD2 (6 bases). The CDR3 contains 12 residues. V was cut by 5 bases and J by 7 bases, with 12 bases left in between. Germline assignment: CDR1 LNHDA and CDR2 SQIVND (reference sequence). DNA of the CDR3: TGTGCCAGTAGTTGGCCGGAGGGGGAGCAGTACTTC. It is translated as CASSWPEGEQYF.

This clone appeared once. V and J are TRBV12-3 or TRBV12-4 and TRBJ2-7; no firm D call. V gave up 6 bases and J gave up 0 bases, with 9 bases separating them. The CDR3 contains 13 residues. The DNA for the CDR3 is TGTGCCAGCAGGAGAGATAGCTCCTACGAGCAGTACTTC. Translated: CASRRDSSYEQYF.

This chain links TRBV30 with TRBJ2-3; 10 bases map to TRBD2. This CDR3 has 16 residues. V lost 0 bases, J lost 0 bases, and 3 bases stayed unmatched. Germline values: CDR1 GTSNPN, CDR2 SVGIG (reference sequence). The CDR3 loop reads CAWSVVSGGSTDTQYF. DNA of the CDR3: TGTGCCTGGAGTGTAGTTAGCGGGGGGAGCACAGATACGCAGTATTTT.

The chain joins TRBV5-1 to TRBJ2-5; maybe TRBD2 (6 bases). Per the germline V gene, CDR1 is SGHRS and CDR2 is YFSETQ. Between the trimmed V and J ends, which lost 1 base and 3 bases, there was a span of 10 bases. The CDR3 extends over 14 amino acids. The CDR3 spells CASSLWGDKETQYF. The DNA of the CDR3 is TGCGCCAGCAGCTTGTGGGGGGATAAAGAGACCCAGTACTTC.